These 10 T cell receptor beta chains were all obtained from the same sample, sequenced in a study of cytomegalovirus exposure and HLA in healthy donors. The repertoire was sequenced with immunoSEQ multiplex PCR; TCRdb's copy has only in-frame clones and lacks some. This sample has about 160,000 clones, with about nine tenths found just once. The material sequenced was PBMCs. Source of these receptors: a woman in her thirties in good health and CMV-seronegative.

Written as DNA, the CDR3 is TGTGCCAGCAGTTTATCGAGGACAGGCACAGATACGCAGTATTTT. This sequence encodes CASSLSRTGTDTQYF. The chain uses TRBV27 and TRBJ2-3; D might be TRBD1 (6 bases). CDR1 and CDR2 from the germline V gene are MNHEY and SMNVEV (reference sequence). This CDR3 is 15 amino acids long. Between the trimmed V and J ends, which lost 0 bases and 1 base, there was a span of 8 bases.

The chain has TRBV6-5 and TRBJ1-2, with TRBD1 matching 7 bases. CDR3 length: 13 residues. Germline V gives CDR1 MNHEY, CDR2 SVGAGI. The V and J ends lost 5 bases and 2 bases, in that order; junction bases with no gene match: 2. CDR3 amino acids: CASSDRENYGYTF. As DNA, the CDR3 is TGTGCCAGCAGTGACAGGGAAAACTATGGCTACACCTTC.

The chain links TRBV4-3 to TRBJ1-3; D possibly corresponds to TRBD1 (6 bases). V lost 0 bases to trimming and J lost 1 base, with 25 bases between them. This CDR3 spans 21 amino acids. The V gene's germline CDR1 is LGHNA and CDR2 YSLEER. The CDR3 here is CASSQEAPGHRDAPSGNTIYF. CDR3 nucleotides: TGCGCCAGCAGCCAAGAAGCCCCGGGACACCGGGACGCACCTTCTGGAAACACCATATATTTT.

J is TRBJ1-1 and V is TRBV7-9; D might be TRBD1 (5 bases). Trimming cost V 1 base and J 2 bases, with 8 bases left between them. The CDR3 consists of 14 residues. The germline gives CDR1 SEHNR, CDR2 FQNEAQ (reference sequence). CDR3 amino acids: CASSLEGPNTEAFF. The CDR3 DNA follows: TGTGCCAGCAGCTTAGAGGGACCCAACACTGAAGCTTTCTTT.

In this sample, this clone turned up a few times. This sequence joins TRBV6-1 and TRBJ1-1; no firm D call. CDR1 and CDR2 (germline): MNHNS, SASEGT. The CDR3 covers 12 residues. V lost 8 bases to trimming and J lost 1 base, with 8 bases between them. CDR3 sequence: CASGLRNTEAFF. For the CDR3, the DNA is TGTGCCAGCGGTTTAAGGAACACTGAAGCTTTCTTT.

The chain links TRBV7-9 to TRBJ1-3; D gene uncertain. V lost 0 bases and J 4 bases, leaving 10 bases between the germline ends. There are 15 residues in the CDR3. CDR1 SEHNR and CDR2 FQNEAQ come from the germline V gene (reference sequence). The CDR3 here is CASSLALPRGNTIYF. The CDR3 DNA reads TGTGCCAGCAGCTTAGCTCTTCCTCGGGGAAACACCATATATTTT. Based on the CDR3 plus reference TRBV7-9 and TRBJ1-3, the full variable domain is DTGVSQNPRHKITKRGQNVTFRCDPISEHNRLYWYRQTLGQGPEFLTYFQNEAQLEKSRLLSDRFSAERPKGSFSTLEIQRTEQGDSAMYLCASSLALPRGNTIYFGEGSWLTVV.

V gene TRBV9 combines with J gene TRBJ2-5; D uncertain. CDR1 is SGDLS, CDR2 YYNGEE, per germline. CDR3 size: 12 residues. V was shortened by 0 bases and J by 4 bases, with 4 bases between the two germline ends. DNA of the CDR3: TGTGCCAGCAGCGTAGGCGGAGAGACCCAGTACTTC. It yields the protein CASSVGGETQYF.

V and J are TRBV5-6 and TRBJ1-2; TRBD1 agrees at 11 bases. Per germline, CDR1 SGHDT and CDR2 YYEEEE. This CDR3 has 14 residues. V shed 0 bases and J 6 bases; nucleotides not matched to a gene: 1. The CDR3 region is CASSLGTGGDGYTF. CDR3 nucleotides: TGTGCCAGCAGCTTGGGGACAGGGGGCGATGGCTACACCTTC.

The V and J genes are TRBV5-4 and TRBJ1-2, with a tentative D call TRBD1 (5 bases). CDR3 length: 13 amino acids. Germline CDR1 and CDR2: SGHNT and YYREEE (reference sequence). Between the trimmed V and J ends, which lost 0 bases and 4 bases, there was a span of 7 bases. The CDR3 protein is CASSLAGGYGYTF. DNA of the CDR3: TGTGCCAGCAGCTTGGCCGGGGGCTATGGCTACACCTTC.

The V gene is TRBV5-1, the J gene TRBJ2-3; tentatively, D is TRBD1 or TRBD2 (5 bases each). V lost 4 bases and J 5 bases, leaving 17 bases between the germline ends. This CDR3 spans 15 amino acids. Germline V gives CDR1 SGHRS, CDR2 YFSETQ. The chain's CDR3 is CASSVGTRDGDTQYF. The CDR3 nucleotides read TGCGCCAGCAGCGTCGGGACCCGGGATGGAGATACGCAGTATTTT. Full variable domain (rest looked up from reference TRBV5-1 and TRBJ2-3): KAGVTQTPRYLIKTRGQQVTLSCSPISGHRSVSWYQQTPGQGLQFLFEYFSETQRNKGNFPGRFSGRQFSNSRSEMNVSTLELGDSALYLCASSVGTRDGDTQYFGPGTRLTVL.